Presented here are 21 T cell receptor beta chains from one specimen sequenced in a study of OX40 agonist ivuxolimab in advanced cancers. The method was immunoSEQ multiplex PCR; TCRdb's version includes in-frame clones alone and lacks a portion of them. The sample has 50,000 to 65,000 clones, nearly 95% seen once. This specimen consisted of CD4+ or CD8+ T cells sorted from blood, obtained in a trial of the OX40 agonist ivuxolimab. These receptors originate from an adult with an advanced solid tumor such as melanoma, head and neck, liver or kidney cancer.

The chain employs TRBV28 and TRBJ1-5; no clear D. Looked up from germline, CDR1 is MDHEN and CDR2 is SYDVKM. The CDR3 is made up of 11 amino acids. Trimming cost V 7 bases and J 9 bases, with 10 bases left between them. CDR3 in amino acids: CASNLGGPQHF. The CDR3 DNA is TGTGCCAGCAACTTGGGCGGGCCCCAGCATTTT. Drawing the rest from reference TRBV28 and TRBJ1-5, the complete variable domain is DVKVTQSSRYLVKRTGEKVFLECVQDMDHENMFWYRQDPGLGLRLIYFSYDVKMKEKGDIPEGYSVSREKKERFSLILESASTNQTSMYLCASNLGGPQHFGDGTRLSIL.

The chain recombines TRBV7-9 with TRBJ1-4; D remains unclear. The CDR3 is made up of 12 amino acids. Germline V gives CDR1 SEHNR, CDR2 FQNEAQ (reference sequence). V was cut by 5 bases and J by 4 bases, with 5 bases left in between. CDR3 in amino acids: CASSVVNEKLFF. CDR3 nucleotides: TGTGCCAGCAGCGTCGTTAATGAAAAACTGTTTTTT.

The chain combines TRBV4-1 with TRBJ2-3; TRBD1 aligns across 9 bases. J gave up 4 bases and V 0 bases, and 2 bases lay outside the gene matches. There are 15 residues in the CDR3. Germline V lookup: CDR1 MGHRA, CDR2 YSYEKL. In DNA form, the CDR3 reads TGCGCCAGCAGCCAAGAAGACAGGGGGTCAGATACGCAGTATTTT. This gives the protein CASSQEDRGSDTQYF.

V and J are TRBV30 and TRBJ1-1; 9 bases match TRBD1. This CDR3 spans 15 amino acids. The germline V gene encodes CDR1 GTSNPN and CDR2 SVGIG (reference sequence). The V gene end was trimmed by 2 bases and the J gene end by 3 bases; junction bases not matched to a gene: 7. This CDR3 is CAWSTRTGDYTEAFF. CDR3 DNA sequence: TGTGCCTGGAGTACCAGGACAGGGGACTACACTGAAGCTTTCTTT.

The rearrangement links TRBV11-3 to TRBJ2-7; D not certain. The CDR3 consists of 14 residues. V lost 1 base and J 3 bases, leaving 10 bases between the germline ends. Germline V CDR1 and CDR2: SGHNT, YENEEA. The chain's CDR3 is CASSLVSGDYEQYF. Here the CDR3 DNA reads TGTGCCAGCAGCTTAGTTAGTGGGGACTACGAGCAGTACTTC.

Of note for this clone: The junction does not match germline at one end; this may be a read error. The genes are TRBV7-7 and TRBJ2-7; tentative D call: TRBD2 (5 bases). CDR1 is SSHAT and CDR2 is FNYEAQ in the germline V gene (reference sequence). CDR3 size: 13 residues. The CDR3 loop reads CASSLAVGSEQYF. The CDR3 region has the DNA TGTGCTAGCAGCTTAGCCGTGGGGAGCGAGCAGTACTTC.

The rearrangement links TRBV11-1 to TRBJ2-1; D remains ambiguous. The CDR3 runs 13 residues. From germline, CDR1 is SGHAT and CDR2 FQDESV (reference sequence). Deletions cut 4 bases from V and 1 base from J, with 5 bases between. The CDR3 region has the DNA TGTGCCAGCAGCTATGTGTCCTACAATGAGCAGTTCTTC. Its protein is CASSYVSYNEQFF. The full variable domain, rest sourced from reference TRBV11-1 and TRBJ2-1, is EAEVAQSPRYKITEKSQAVAFWCDPISGHATLYWYRQILGQGPELLVQFQDESVVDDSQLPKDRFSAERLKGVDSTLKIQPAELGDSAMYLCASSYVSYNEQFFGPGTRLTVL.

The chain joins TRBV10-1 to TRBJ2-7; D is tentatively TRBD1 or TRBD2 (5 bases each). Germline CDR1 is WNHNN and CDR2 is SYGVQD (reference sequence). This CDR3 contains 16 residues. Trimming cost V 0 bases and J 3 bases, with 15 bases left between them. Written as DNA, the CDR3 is TGCGCCAGCAGTGAGTCTCGACAGACTAATCACTACGAGCAGTACTTC. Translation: CASSESRQTNHYEQYF.

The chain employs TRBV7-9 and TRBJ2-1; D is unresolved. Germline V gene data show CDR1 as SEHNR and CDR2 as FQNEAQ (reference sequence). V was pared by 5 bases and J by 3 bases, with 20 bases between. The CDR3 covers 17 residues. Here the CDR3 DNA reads TGTGCCAGCAGCCCGCCGACAATTCCGTTTGGCTACAATGAGCAGTTCTTC. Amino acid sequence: CASSPPTIPFGYNEQFF.

CDR3 DNA: TGTGCCAGCACCGAGGGTCTCTACGAGCAGTACTTC. It codes for CASTEGLYEQYF. The chain uses TRBV2 and TRBJ2-7, with a possible D match to TRBD2 (5 bases). V was shortened by 7 bases and J by 3 bases, with 10 bases between the two germline ends. This CDR3 region has 12 residues. Germline V lookup: CDR1 SNHLY, CDR2 FYNNEI.

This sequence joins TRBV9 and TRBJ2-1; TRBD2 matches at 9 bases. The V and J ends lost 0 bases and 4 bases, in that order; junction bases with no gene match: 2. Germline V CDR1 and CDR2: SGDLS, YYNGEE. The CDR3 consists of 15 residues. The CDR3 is CASSVAAGGYNEQFF. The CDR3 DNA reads TGTGCCAGCAGCGTAGCAGCGGGGGGATACAATGAGCAGTTCTTC.

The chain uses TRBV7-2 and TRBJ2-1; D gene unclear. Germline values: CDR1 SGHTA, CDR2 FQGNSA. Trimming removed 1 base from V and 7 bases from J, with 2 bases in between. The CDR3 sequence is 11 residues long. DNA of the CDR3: TGTGCCAGCAGCTTAGGGAATGAGCAGTTCTTC. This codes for CASSLGNEQFF.

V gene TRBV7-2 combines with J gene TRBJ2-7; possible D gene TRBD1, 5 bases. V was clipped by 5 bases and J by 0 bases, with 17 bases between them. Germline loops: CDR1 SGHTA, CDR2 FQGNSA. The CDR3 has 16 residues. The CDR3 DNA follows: TGTGCCAGCAGCCACGAAGGGGTTCTCACCTCCTACGAGCAGTACTTC. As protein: CASSHEGVLTSYEQYF.

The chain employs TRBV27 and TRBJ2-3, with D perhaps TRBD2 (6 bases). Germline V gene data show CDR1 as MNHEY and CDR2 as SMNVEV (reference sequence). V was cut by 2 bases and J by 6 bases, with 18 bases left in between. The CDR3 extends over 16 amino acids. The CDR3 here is CASSLRRTPRGDTQYF. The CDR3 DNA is TGTGCCAGCAGTTTAAGACGTACACCCCGGGGGGATACGCAGTATTTT.

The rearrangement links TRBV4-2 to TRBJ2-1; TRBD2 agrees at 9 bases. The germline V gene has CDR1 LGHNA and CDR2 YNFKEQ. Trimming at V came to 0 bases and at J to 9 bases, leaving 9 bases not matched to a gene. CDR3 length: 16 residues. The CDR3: CASSQDTVAGVSEQFF. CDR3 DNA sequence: TGTGCCAGCAGCCAAGATACCGTAGCGGGAGTGAGTGAGCAGTTCTTC.

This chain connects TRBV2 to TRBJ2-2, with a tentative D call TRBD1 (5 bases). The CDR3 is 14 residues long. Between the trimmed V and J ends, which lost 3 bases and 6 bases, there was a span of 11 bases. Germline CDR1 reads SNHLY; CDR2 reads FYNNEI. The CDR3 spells CASSEARAAGELFF. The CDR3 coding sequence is TGTGCCAGCAGTGAGGCCAGGGCAGCCGGGGAGCTGTTTTTT.

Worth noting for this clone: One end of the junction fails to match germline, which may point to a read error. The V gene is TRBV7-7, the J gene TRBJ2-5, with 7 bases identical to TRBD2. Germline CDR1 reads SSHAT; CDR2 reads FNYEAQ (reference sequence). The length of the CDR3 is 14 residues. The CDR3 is CASSLGSGGETQYF. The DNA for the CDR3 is TGTGCTAGCAGCTTAGGTTCGGGGGGAGAGACCCAGTACTTC.

The CDR3, as DNA: TGTGCCAGCAGCCAAGCAGGGGTTGTGGCCAAAAACATTCAGTACTTC. Amino acid sequence: CASSQAGVVAKNIQYF. The chain carries TRBV4-2 and TRBJ2-4, with D possibly matching TRBD1 (6 bases). Germline V gene sequence: CDR1 LGHNA, CDR2 YNFKEQ. V lost 1 base, J lost 1 base, and 11 bases lay in between. There are 16 residues in the CDR3.

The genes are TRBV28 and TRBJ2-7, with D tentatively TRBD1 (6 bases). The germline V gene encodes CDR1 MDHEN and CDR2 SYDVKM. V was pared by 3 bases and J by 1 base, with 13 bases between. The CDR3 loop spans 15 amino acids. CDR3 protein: CASSFGQSHSYEQYF. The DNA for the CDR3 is TGTGCCAGCAGTTTCGGACAGTCCCATTCCTACGAGCAGTACTTC.

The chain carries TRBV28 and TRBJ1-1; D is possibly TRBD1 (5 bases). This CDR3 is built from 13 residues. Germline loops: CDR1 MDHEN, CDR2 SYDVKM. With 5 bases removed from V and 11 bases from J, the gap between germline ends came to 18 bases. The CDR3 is CASSPQGLWEAFF. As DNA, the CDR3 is TGTGCCAGCAGTCCCCAGGGACTCTGGGAGGCTTTCTTT. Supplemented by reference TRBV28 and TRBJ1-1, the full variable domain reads DVKVTQSSRYLVKRTGEKVFLECVQDMDHENMFWYRQDPGLGLRLIYFSYDVKMKEKGDIPEGYSVSREKKERFSLILESASTNQTSMYLCASSPQGLWEAFFGQGTRLTVV.

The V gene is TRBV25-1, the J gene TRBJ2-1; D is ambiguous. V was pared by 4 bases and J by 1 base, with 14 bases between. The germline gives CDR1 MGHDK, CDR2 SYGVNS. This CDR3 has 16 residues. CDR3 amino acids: CASSGSMDGSYNEQFF. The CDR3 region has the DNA TGTGCCAGCAGTGGTTCGATGGATGGTTCCTACAATGAGCAGTTCTTC.